The next 32 T cell receptor beta chains were all read from a single sample in a study of CD8 T cells in ankylosing spondylitis. One entry per CDR3 protein results from TCRdb running MiXCR on the 5' RACE reads. The table records 340,000 or so distinct CDR3 sequences, around 15% of them present only once. The sample was blood, either unsorted or a sorted T cell fraction (not recorded which). All receptors come from a male donor with ankylosing spondylitis or in good health (not recorded which).

This clonotype has a handful of counts. This chain joins TRBV11-2 and TRBJ2-1, with 7 nucleotides matching TRBD1. The CDR3 spans 14 residues. The germline gives CDR1 SGHAT, CDR2 FQNNGV. Unmatched junction bases numbered 4, after V lost 0 bases and J lost 8 bases. CDR3 DNA: TGTGCCAGCAGCTTAGAGAGAGGGGGCTATGAGCAGTTCTTC. Its protein product is CASSLERGGYEQFF.

V and J are TRBV9 and TRBJ2-2; 9 nucleotides match TRBD2. J was trimmed by 6 bases and V by 0 bases; bases with no gene match: 6. CDR1 is SGDLS, CDR2 YYNGEE, per germline. The CDR3 has 16 amino acids. For the CDR3, the DNA is TGTGCCAGCAGCGTAGGAGGCGGGGGGGCAGCCGGGGAGCTGTTTTTT. This translates into CASSVGGGGAAGELFF.

This clonotype has ten or more counts. The chain employs TRBV5-1 and TRBJ2-1; 8 nucleotides match TRBD2. After removal of 2 bases from V and 8 bases from J, the junction contained 6 bases not matched to a gene. Germline assignment: CDR1 SGHRS and CDR2 YFSETQ. The CDR3 spans 14 residues. The CDR3: CASSLTGGVDEQFF. The CDR3 nucleotides are TGCGCCAGCAGCTTAACGGGAGGGGTCGATGAGCAGTTCTTC.

The chain links TRBV9 to TRBJ2-7, with D unclear. The CDR3 is made up of 15 amino acids. Germline assignment: CDR1 SGDLS and CDR2 YYNGEE. The V end lost 4 bases, the J end lost 0 bases, and 14 bases lay between the germline ends. CDR3 sequence (DNA): TGTGCCAGCAGCCCAAAGGGAACGAGCTCCTACGAGCAGTACTTC. This translates into CASSPKGTSSYEQYF.

The sample holds many counts of this clonotype. V usage is TRBV5-1 and J usage is TRBJ2-3; D uncertain. CDR3 length: 9 amino acids. CDR1 is SGHRS and CDR2 is YFSETQ in the germline V gene. V lost 8 bases to trimming and J lost 6 bases, with 4 bases between them. The DNA for the CDR3 is TGCGCCAGGATGGATACGCAGTATTTT. Translation: CARMDTQYF.

The chain has TRBV4-1 and TRBJ2-4; D is possibly TRBD1 or TRBD2 (5 bases each). Germline CDR1 is MGHRA and CDR2 is YSYEKL. The CDR3 has 14 amino acids. V dropped 6 bases and J dropped 3 bases, with 12 bases sitting between them. As DNA, the CDR3 is TGCGCCAGCAGAGCCGTGGGGGTCAAAAACATTCAGTACTTC. Amino acids: CASRAVGVKNIQYF.

This clonotype was recorded a few times. The J gene is TRBJ1-1, the V gene TRBV6-1, with D possibly TRBD1 on 6 matching bases. The V and J ends lost 7 bases and 1 base respectively, with 13 bases between them. This CDR3 is built from 14 residues. Germline loops: CDR1 MNHNS, CDR2 SASEGT. CDR3 residues: CASTLGGSNTEAFF. The CDR3 DNA sequence: TGTGCCAGCACTCTAGGGGGTTCGAACACTGAAGCTTTCTTT.

With respect to this clonotype: The missing conserved phenylalanine or tryptophan at the end of this CDR3 makes a read error likely. The V and J genes are TRBV4-1 and TRBJ2-7; TRBD2 matches at 12 bases. The germline gives CDR1 MGHRA, CDR2 YSYEKL. There are 17 residues in the CDR3. The trim removed 2 bases at V and 3 bases at J, leaving 8 bases unmatched. The DNA for the CDR3 is TGCGCCAGCAGCCAAAATTTGGGGACTAGCGGGCTCTACGAGCAGTACTAC. Translation: CASSQNLGTSGLYEQYY.

This clonotype was detected a few times. The V gene is TRBV4-1, the J gene TRBJ2-1, with 7 bases that match TRBD2. This CDR3 has 17 amino acids. Germline-derived CDR1 and CDR2 are MGHRA and YSYEKL. V shed 3 bases and J 6 bases; nucleotides not matched to a gene: 14. The CDR3, as DNA: TGCGCCAGCAGCCATTCATCCAGGGAGGGCGGACGCAATGAGCAGTTCTTC. The encoded protein is CASSHSSREGGRNEQFF.

The V gene is TRBV10-3, the J gene TRBJ2-3; a weak D match, TRBD2 (5 bases). The CDR3 extends over 13 amino acids. Germline V gene lookup returns CDR1 ENHRY and CDR2 SYGVKD. The germline V and J ends were trimmed by 0 bases and 11 bases, with 12 bases remaining between them. The chain's CDR3 is CAISESKDLRQYF. The CDR3 DNA reads as TGTGCCATCAGTGAGTCAAAGGACTTGAGGCAGTATTTT.

Only a few counts were recorded for this clonotype. This rearrangement joins TRBV4-1 to TRBJ2-3; D gene ambiguous. Germline values: CDR1 MGHRA, CDR2 YSYEKL. The CDR3 runs 15 residues. V gave up 2 bases and J gave up 1 base, with 10 bases separating them. The CDR3 is CASSQITVRTDTQYF. In DNA form, the CDR3 reads TGCGCCAGCAGCCAAATTACGGTTCGCACAGATACGCAGTATTTT.

This clonotype was observed at least ten times. V usage is TRBV2 and J usage is TRBJ2-1, with 7 bases identical to TRBD2. The CDR3 is 9 amino acids. V dropped 10 bases and J dropped 13; count of bases not matched to a gene: 4. Germline V lookup: CDR1 SNHLY, CDR2 FYNNEI. In DNA, the CDR3 is TGTGCCATCGGACTAGAACAGTTCTTC. Protein product: CAIGLEQFF. Full variable domain (missing parts from reference TRBV2 and TRBJ2-1): EPEVTQTPSHQVTQMGQEVILRCVPISNHLYFYWYRQILGQKVEFLVSFYNNEISEKSEIFDDQFSVERPDGSNFTLKIRSTKLEDSAMYFCAIGLEQFFGPGTRLTVL.

The rearrangement links TRBV21-1 to TRBJ1-2. TRBV21-1 is flagged as a pseudogene. The CDR3 totals 12 residues. The chain's CDR3 is CASSKGRDGYTF. The CDR3 DNA follows: TGTGCCAGCAGCAAAGGAAGGGATGGCTACACCTTC.

The V and J genes are TRBV6-1 and TRBJ1-1; D unclear. This CDR3 is built from 14 residues. CDR1 is MNHNS, CDR2 SASEGT, per germline. V dropped 5 bases and J dropped 7 bases, with 17 bases sitting between them. The CDR3 DNA sequence: TGTGCCAGCAGTAGACCGCTTTTGGGTATTGAAGCTTTCTTT. Translation gives CASSRPLLGIEAFF.

This clonotype appeared a few times. V is TRBV12-3 or TRBV12-4 and J is TRBJ1-2, with D perhaps TRBD1 (5 bases). V lost 5 bases, J lost 5 bases, and 12 bases lay in between. CDR3 size: 13 residues. CDR3 DNA: TGTGCCAGCAGTCCATTCGCAGGGTATGGCTACACCTTC. This sequence encodes CASSPFAGYGYTF.

This clonotype was picked up a small number of times. The chain couples TRBV7-9 to TRBJ2-1, with TRBD1 matching over 7 bases. Losses at the gene ends were 3 bases for V and 7 bases for J; bases not matched to a gene: 12. The CDR3 loop spans 16 amino acids. Germline V gene data show CDR1 as SEHNR and CDR2 as FQNEAQ (reference sequence). For the CDR3, the DNA is TGTGCCAGCAGCTTCCCTGGGACAGCTAGTACAAATGAGCAGTTCTTC. This encodes CASSFPGTASTNEQFF.

This clonotype was seen a few times. The rearrangement uses TRBV27 and TRBJ2-3; possible D gene TRBD1, 5 bases. The germline CDR1 and CDR2 sequences are MNHEY and SMNVEV (reference sequence). Between the trimmed V and J ends, which lost 3 bases and 2 bases, there was a span of 12 bases. The CDR3 loop spans 15 amino acids. The CDR3 coding sequence is TGTGCCAGCAGTTTTGGGCAGGGTCCCACAGATACGCAGTATTTT. Its translation: CASSFGQGPTDTQYF.

This clonotype was seen more than once but under ten times. The V gene is TRBV12-3 or TRBV12-4, the J gene TRBJ2-1; D is unresolved. The CDR3 covers 13 residues. V shed 3 bases and J shed 8 bases, with 11 bases lying between them. CDR3 coding DNA: TGTGCCAGCAGTTTCAAGGGCACCCATGAGCAGTTCTTC. Protein product: CASSFKGTHEQFF.

This clonotype was picked up many times. V and J are TRBV7-8 and TRBJ1-1, with TRBD1 as a possible D gene (6 bases). CDR3 size: 13 residues. Trimming left V 2 bases short and J 5 bases short, with 9 bases between. CDR1 and CDR2 from the germline V gene are SGHVS and FQNEAQ. CDR3 sequence: CASSLQGPTEAFF. The DNA of the CDR3 is TGTGCCAGCAGCTTACAGGGGCCAACTGAAGCTTTCTTT.

This clonotype was counted between two and nine times. This chain connects TRBV12-3 or TRBV12-4 to TRBJ1-1; a possible D gene is TRBD1 (6 bases). The V end was cut by 6 bases, the J end by 8 bases, with 19 bases between. The CDR3 consists of 14 residues. CDR3 in DNA: TGTGCCAGCAGGCCTAATTTACAGGGCGAAGAAGCTTTCTTT. Its translation: CASRPNLQGEEAFF.

Only a few counts were recorded for this clonotype. This rearrangement joins TRBV20-1 to TRBJ2-5, with 10 bases identical to TRBD1. V was clipped by 4 bases and J by 2 bases; unmatched bases: 4. The germline V gene encodes CDR1 DFQATT and CDR2 SNEGSKA (reference sequence). The CDR3 contains 14 residues. The CDR3 is CSATTGGGQETQYF. CDR3 sequence (DNA): TGCAGTGCTACGACAGGGGGCGGTCAAGAGACCCAGTACTTC.

This clonotype was counted only a few times. The chain employs TRBV10-3 and TRBJ2-6; D call uncertain. Germline lookup yields CDR1 ENHRY and CDR2 SYGVKD. The CDR3 runs 14 residues. V gave up 6 bases and J gave up 6 bases, with 12 bases separating them. CDR3 sequence reads: CAISERAEANVLTF. CDR3 coding DNA: TGTGCCATCAGCGAAAGGGCGGAGGCCAACGTCCTGACTTTC.

This clonotype came up a few times. The chain is built from TRBV5-1 and TRBJ2-3; D is perhaps TRBD1 (6 bases). Germline V lookup: CDR1 SGHRS, CDR2 YFSETQ. The CDR3 sequence is 14 residues long. The ends were cut back, 5 bases at V and 2 bases at J, with 12 bases in the middle. The CDR3 region has the DNA TGCGCCAGCAGTGGGGGCAGGATCACAGATACGCAGTATTTT. Translation gives CASSGGRITDTQYF.

This clonotype showed up many times. V gene TRBV5-1 combines with J gene TRBJ2-7, with D possibly TRBD2 on 5 matching bases. The CDR3 has 15 amino acids. V was pared by 4 bases and J by 0 bases, with 14 bases between. Per the germline V gene, CDR1 is SGHRS and CDR2 is YFSETQ. The CDR3: CASSPGGGSSYEQYF. CDR3 sequence (DNA): TGCGCCAGCAGCCCAGGCGGAGGTAGCTCCTACGAGCAGTACTTC. The variable domain in full, with the rest retrieved from reference TRBV5-1 and TRBJ2-7, is KAGVTQTPRYLIKTRGQQVTLSCSPISGHRSVSWYQQTPGQGLQFLFEYFSETQRNKGNFPGRFSGRQFSNSRSEMNVSTLELGDSALYLCASSPGGGSSYEQYFGPGTRLTVT.

J is TRBJ1-1 and V is TRBV28; D unclear. Germline assignment: CDR1 MDHEN and CDR2 SYDVKM. This CDR3 is 11 amino acids long. Trimming took off 7 bases at V and 1 base at J, with 4 bases between the two ends. CDR3 region: CASKANTEAFF. The CDR3 DNA reads as TGTGCCAGCAAGGCGAACACTGAAGCTTTCTTT.

This clonotype was detected ten times or more. V is TRBV29-1 and J is TRBJ1-2; no clear D gene. The CDR3 runs to 12 residues. The germline V and J ends were trimmed by 3 bases and 8 bases, with 13 bases remaining between them. Germline V gives CDR1 SQVTM, CDR2 ANQGSEA. CDR3 sequence: CSVEDLLRGYTF. The CDR3 DNA reads as TGCAGCGTTGAGGATCTCCTCCGCGGCTACACCTTC.

This sequence joins TRBV9 and TRBJ2-7; 9 bases are shared with TRBD2. V lost 5 bases and J lost 1; bases outside the gene matches: 7. The germline CDR1 and CDR2 sequences are SGDLS and YYNGEE. The CDR3 is 15 amino acids. The CDR3 is CASSQGLASSYEQYF. The CDR3 nucleotides read TGTGCCAGCAGTCAAGGACTAGCGTCGTCCTACGAGCAGTACTTC.

This clonotype was recorded a few times. V and J are TRBV3-1 and TRBJ1-2; 9 bases map to TRBD1. Unmatched junction bases numbered 11, after V lost 4 bases and J lost 8 bases. This CDR3 spans 15 amino acids. The germline V gene encodes CDR1 LGHDT and CDR2 YNNKEL (reference sequence). The CDR3 nucleotides are TGTGCCAGCAGCCCAGTCCCCGGGACAGGGCGCGGCTACACCTTC. This sequence encodes CASSPVPGTGRGYTF.

The chain links TRBV4-2 to TRBJ2-3; possibly TRBD2 for D (5 bases). This CDR3 is 15 amino acids long. The V gene's germline CDR1 is LGHNA and CDR2 YNFKEQ. V shed 1 base and J shed 4 bases, with 12 bases lying between them. The CDR3 here is CASSQVEGGSDTQYF. The CDR3 nucleotides are TGTGCCAGCAGCCAAGTCGAGGGTGGGTCAGATACGCAGTATTTT.

The chain has TRBV2 and TRBJ1-5; 10 nucleotides agree with TRBD1. The germline V gene encodes CDR1 SNHLY and CDR2 FYNNEI. The CDR3 length is 15 residues. The V segment lost 8 bases and the J segment 3 bases; nucleotides outside the gene matches: 7. DNA for the CDR3: TGTGCCAGCGAATGGGACAGGGGAAACAATCAGCCCCAGCATTTT. It codes for CASEWDRGNNQPQHF.

This rearrangement joins TRBV5-1 to TRBJ1-1; no clear D. CDR1 is SGHRS, CDR2 YFSETQ, per germline. Trimming removed 7 bases from V and 0 bases from J, with 13 bases in between. CDR3 length: 14 residues. The CDR3 bases are TGCGCCAGCGTCGCGGACGGAATGAACACTGAAGCTTTCTTT. Its protein is CASVADGMNTEAFF. Looking up the rest from reference TRBV5-1 and TRBJ1-1 gives the full variable domain: KAGVTQTPRYLIKTRGQQVTLSCSPISGHRSVSWYQQTPGQGLQFLFEYFSETQRNKGNFPGRFSGRQFSNSRSEMNVSTLELGDSALYLCASVADGMNTEAFFGQGTRLTVV.

This clonotype occurred a few times. The chain carries TRBV2 and TRBJ2-3; weak D call: TRBD2 (7 bases). The germline V and J ends were trimmed by 6 bases and 1 base, with 14 bases remaining between them. This CDR3 is 15 amino acids long. Germline V gives CDR1 SNHLY, CDR2 FYNNEI. For the CDR3, the DNA is TGTGCCAGCAGGAGGATGGGGGGGCGCACAGATACGCAGTATTTT. Its protein is CASRRMGGRTDTQYF.